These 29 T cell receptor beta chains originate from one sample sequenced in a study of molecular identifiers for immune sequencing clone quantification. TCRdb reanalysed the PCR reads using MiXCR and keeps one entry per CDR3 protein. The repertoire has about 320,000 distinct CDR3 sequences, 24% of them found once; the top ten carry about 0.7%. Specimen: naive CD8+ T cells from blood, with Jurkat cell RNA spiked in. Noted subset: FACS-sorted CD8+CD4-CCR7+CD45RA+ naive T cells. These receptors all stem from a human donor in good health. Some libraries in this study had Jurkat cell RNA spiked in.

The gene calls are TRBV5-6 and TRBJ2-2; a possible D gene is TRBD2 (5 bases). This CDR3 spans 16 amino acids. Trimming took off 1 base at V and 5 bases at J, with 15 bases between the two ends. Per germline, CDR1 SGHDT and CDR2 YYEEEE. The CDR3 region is CASSLKERTGTGELFF. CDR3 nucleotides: TGTGCCAGCAGCTTGAAGGAACGGACGGGGACCGGGGAGCTGTTTTTT.

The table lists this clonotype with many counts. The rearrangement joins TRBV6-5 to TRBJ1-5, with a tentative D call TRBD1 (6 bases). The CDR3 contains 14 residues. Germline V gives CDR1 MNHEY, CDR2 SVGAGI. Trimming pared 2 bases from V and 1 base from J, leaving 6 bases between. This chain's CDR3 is CASSYGGSNQPQHF. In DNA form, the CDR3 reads TGTGCCAGCAGTTACGGGGGCAGCAATCAGCCCCAGCATTTT.

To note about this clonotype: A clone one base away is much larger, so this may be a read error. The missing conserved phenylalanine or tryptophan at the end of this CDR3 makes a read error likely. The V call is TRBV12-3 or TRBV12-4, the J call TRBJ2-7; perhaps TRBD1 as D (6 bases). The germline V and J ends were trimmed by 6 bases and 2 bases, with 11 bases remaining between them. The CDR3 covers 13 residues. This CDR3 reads CASRPTGTYEQYL. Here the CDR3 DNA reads TGTGCCAGCAGGCCGACAGGAACCTACGAGCAGTACTTA.

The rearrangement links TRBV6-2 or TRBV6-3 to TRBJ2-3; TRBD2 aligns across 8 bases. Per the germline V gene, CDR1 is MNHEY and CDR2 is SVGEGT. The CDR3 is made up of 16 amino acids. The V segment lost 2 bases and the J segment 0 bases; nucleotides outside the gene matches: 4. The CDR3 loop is CASSYRGGPSTDTQYF. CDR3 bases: TGTGCCAGCAGTTACCGCGGGGGGCCAAGCACAGATACGCAGTATTTT.

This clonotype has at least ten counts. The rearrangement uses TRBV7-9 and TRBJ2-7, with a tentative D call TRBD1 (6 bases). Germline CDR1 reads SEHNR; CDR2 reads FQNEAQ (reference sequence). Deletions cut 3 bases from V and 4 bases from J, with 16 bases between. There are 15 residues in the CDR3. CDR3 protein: CASSFRQAQGYEQYF. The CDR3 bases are TGTGCCAGCAGCTTTCGACAGGCCCAGGGGTACGAGCAGTACTTC.

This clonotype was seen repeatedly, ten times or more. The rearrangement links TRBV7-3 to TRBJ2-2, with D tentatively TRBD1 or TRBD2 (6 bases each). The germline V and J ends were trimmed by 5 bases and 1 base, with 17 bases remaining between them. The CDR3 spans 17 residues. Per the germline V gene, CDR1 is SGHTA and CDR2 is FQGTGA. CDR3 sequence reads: CASSPYLGGMNTGELFF. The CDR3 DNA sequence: TGTGCCAGCAGCCCCTATTTAGGGGGGATGAACACCGGGGAGCTGTTTTTT. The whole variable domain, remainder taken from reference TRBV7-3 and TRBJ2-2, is GAGVSQTPSNKVTEKGKYVELRCDPISGHTALYWYRQSLGQGPEFLIYFQGTGAADDSGLPNDRFFAVRPEGSVSTLKIQRTERGDSAVYLCASSPYLGGMNTGELFFGEGSRLTVL.

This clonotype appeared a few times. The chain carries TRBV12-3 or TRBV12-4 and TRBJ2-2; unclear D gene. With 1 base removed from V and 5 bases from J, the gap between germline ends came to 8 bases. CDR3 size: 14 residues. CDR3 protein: CASSLGRGTGELFF. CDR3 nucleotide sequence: TGTGCCAGCAGTTTAGGGCGTGGGACCGGGGAGCTGTTTTTT.

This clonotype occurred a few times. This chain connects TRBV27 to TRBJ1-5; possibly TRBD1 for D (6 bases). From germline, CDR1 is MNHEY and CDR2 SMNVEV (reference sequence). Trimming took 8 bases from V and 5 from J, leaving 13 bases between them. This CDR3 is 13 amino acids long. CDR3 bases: TGTGCCAGCGCTTGGACAGAGGATCAGCCCCAGCATTTT. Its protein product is CASAWTEDQPQHF.

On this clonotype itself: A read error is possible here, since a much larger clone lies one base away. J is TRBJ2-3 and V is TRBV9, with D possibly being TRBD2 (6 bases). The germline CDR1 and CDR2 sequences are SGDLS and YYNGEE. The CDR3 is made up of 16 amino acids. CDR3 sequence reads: CDSSVWFASGTDTQYF. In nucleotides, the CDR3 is TGTGACAGCAGCGTATGGTTCGCTAGCGGCACAGATACGCAGTATTTT.

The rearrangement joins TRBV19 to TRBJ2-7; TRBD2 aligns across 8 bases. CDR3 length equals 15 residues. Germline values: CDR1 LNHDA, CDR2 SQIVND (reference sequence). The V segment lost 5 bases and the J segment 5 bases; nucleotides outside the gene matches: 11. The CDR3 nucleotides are TGTGCCAGTAGTCCTATAGCGGGACCCCACAACGAGCAGTACTTC. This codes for CASSPIAGPHNEQYF.

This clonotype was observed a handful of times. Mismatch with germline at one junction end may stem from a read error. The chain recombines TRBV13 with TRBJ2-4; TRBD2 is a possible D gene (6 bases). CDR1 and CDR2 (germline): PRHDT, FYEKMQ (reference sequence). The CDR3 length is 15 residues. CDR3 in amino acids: CASGPTELAKNIRYF. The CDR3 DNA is TGTGCCAGCGGCCCCACCGAACTAGCCAAAAACATTCGGTACTTC.

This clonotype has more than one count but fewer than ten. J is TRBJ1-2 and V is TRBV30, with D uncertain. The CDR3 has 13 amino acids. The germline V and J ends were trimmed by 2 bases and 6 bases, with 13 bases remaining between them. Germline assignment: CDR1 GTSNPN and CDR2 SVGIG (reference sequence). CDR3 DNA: TGTGCCTGGAGTTTCCGTGAAGGAGATGGCTACACCTTC. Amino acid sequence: CAWSFREGDGYTF.

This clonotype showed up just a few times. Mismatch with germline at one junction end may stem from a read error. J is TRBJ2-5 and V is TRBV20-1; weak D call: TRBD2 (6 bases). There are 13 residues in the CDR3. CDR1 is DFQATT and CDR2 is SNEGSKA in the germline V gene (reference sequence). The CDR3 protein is CSARDWREEPQYF. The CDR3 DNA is TGCAGTGCTAGGGACTGGAGGGAAGAGCCCCAGTACTTC.

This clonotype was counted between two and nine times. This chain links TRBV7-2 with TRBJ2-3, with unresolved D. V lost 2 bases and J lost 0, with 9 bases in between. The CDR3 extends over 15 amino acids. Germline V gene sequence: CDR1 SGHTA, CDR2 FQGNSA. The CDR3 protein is CASSLFSSSTDTQYF. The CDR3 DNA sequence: TGTGCCAGCAGCTTATTTTCGTCTAGCACAGATACGCAGTATTTT. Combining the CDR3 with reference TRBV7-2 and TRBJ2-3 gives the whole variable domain GAGVSQSPSNKVTEKGKDVELRCDPISGHTALYWYRQSLGQGLEFLIYFQGNSAPDKSGLPSDRFSAERTGGSVSTLTIQRTQQEDSAVYLCASSLFSSSTDTQYFGPGTRLTVL.

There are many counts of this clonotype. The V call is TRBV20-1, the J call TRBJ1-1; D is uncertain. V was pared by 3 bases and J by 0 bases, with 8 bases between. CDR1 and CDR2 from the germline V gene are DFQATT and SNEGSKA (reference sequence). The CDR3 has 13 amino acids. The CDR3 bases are TGCAGTGCTAGTTTACTGGTGAACACTGAAGCTTTCTTT. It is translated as CSASLLVNTEAFF.

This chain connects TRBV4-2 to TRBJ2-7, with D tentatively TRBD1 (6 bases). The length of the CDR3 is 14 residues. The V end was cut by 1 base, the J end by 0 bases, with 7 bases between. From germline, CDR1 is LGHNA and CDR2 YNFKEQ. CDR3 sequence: CASSQGQDSYEQYF. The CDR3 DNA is TGTGCCAGCAGCCAAGGACAGGACTCCTACGAGCAGTACTTC.

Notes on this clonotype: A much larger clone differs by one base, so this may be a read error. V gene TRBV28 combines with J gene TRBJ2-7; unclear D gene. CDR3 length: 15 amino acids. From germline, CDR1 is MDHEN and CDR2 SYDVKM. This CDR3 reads CASSLRSDSPYGQYF. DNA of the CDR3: TGTGCCAGCAGTTTACGGAGTGACTCCCCCTACGGGCAGTACTTC.

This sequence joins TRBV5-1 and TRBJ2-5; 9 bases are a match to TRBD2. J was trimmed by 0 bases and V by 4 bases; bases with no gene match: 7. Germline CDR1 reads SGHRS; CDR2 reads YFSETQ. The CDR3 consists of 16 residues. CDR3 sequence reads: CASSRNSGGYQETQYF. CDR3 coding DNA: TGCGCCAGCAGCAGAAATAGCGGGGGTTACCAAGAGACCCAGTACTTC.

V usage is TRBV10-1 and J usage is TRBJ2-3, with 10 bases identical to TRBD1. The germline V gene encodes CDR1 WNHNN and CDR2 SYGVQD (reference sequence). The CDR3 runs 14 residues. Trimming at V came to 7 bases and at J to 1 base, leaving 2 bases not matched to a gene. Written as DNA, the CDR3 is TGCGCCAGCACAGGGACAGGGGGCACAGATACGCAGTATTTT. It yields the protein CASTGTGGTDTQYF.

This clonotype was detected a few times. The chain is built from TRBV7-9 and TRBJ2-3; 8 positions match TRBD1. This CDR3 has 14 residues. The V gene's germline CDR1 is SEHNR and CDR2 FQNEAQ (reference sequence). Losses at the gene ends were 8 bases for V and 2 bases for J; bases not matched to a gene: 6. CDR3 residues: CASGSGQDTDTQYF. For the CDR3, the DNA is TGTGCCAGCGGCTCGGGACAGGACACAGATACGCAGTATTTT.

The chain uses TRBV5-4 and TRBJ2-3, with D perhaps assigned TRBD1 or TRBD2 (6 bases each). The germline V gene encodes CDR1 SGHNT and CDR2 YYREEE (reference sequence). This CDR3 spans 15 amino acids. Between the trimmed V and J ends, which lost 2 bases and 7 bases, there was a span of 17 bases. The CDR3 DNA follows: TGTGCCAGCAGCTTTAGCTGGGGGGCCGGACATACGCAGTATTTT. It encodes CASSFSWGAGHTQYF.

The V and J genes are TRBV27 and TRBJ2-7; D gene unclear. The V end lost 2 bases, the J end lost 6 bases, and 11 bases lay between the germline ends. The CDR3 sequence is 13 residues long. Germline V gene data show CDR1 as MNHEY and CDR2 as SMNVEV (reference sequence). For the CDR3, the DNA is TGTGCCAGCAGTTTACTAGGGTTTGGCGAGCAGTACTTC. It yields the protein CASSLLGFGEQYF.

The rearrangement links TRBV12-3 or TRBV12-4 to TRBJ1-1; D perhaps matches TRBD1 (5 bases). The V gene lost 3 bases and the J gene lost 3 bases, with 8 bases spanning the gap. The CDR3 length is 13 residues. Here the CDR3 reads CASSLGEDTEAFF. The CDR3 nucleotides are TGTGCCAGCAGTTTGGGGGAGGACACTGAAGCTTTCTTT.

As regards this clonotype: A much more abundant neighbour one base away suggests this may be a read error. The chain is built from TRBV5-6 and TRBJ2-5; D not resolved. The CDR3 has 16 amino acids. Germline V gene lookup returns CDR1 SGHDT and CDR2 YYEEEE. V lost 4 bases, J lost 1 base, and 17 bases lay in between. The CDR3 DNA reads TGTGCCAGCAGCCCCTCGTCCAGCGATCTCCAAGAGACCCAGTACTTC. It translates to CASSPSSSDLQETQYF.

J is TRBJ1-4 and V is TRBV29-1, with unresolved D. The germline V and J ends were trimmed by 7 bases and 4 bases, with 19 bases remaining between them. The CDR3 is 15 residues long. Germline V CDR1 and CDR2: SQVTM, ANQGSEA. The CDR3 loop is CSEKRGAKSNEKLFF. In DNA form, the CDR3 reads TGCAGCGAGAAGAGAGGAGCCAAAAGTAATGAAAAACTGTTTTTT.

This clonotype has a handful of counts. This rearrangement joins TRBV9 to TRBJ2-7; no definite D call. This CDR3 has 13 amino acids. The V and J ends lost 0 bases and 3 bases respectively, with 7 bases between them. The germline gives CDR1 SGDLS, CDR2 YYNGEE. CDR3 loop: CASSVGSHYEQYF. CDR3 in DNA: TGTGCCAGCAGCGTAGGGTCCCACTACGAGCAGTACTTC.

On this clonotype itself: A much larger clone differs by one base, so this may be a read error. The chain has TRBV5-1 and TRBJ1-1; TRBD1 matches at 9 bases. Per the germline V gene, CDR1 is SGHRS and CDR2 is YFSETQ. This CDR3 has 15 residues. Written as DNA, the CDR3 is TGCGCCAGCAGTTCGCAACAGGGGGCGGACACTAAAGCTTTCTTT. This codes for CASSSQQGADTKAFF.

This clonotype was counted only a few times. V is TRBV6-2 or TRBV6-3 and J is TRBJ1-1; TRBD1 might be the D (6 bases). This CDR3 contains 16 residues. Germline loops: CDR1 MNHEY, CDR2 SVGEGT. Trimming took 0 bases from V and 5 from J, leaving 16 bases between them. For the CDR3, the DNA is TGTGCCAGCAGTTACTCGAGGTCAGGGGAATCGACTGAAGCTTTCTTT. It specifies CASSYSRSGESTEAFF.

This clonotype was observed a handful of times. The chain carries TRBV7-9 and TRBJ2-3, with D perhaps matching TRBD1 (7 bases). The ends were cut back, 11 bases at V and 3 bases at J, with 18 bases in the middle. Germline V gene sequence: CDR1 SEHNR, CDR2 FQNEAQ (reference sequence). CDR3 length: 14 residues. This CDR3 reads CAGQEGTATDTQYF. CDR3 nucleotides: TGTGCCGGGCAGGAGGGGACAGCTACAGATACGCAGTATTTT.